The 18 T cell receptor beta chains below all came from one sample that was sequenced in a study of shared clonotypes between healthy human individuals (dated by TCRdb to 2018 to 2021). Library preparation was by the immunoSEQ multiplex PCR assay. Drawn from immuneACCESS, this table holds only the in-frame rearrangements with V and J called that TCRdb kept. Clones are partly lost; checked studies trace under half to an unresolved V gene and leave the rest unexplained. In all, the sample holds over a million clones, and around three quarters of those were seen once. The leading ten clones occupy roughly 0.65% of the sample. Input material: memory CD4+ T cells from PBMCs. The sample's cell subset or site label, decoded: CD45RA-negative fraction. Receptor source: a man aged 18 to 30 in good health. Some clones in this sample may be carry-over from other donors' samples.

The chain joins TRBV6-1 to TRBJ1-5; 8 nucleotides agree with TRBD1. V trimming: 10 bases; J trimming: 7 bases; junction bases outside the gene matches: 9. Germline CDR1 reads MNHNS; CDR2 reads SASEGT. This CDR3 contains 13 residues. DNA of the CDR3: TGTGCCATCGGACAGGGTAAGGTCCAGCCCCAGCATTTT. This translates into CAIGQGKVQPQHF.

The chain joins TRBV29-1 to TRBJ1-1, with D unclear. The V gene's germline CDR1 is SQVTM and CDR2 ANQGSEA. Trimming took off 3 bases at V and 5 bases at J, with 13 bases between the two ends. The CDR3 is 13 amino acids. CDR3 in DNA: TGCAGCGTTGAGACTACCATGAGGACTGAAGCTTTCTTT. It is translated as CSVETTMRTEAFF.

The chain employs TRBV10-3 and TRBJ2-7; 11 nucleotides line up with TRBD2. J lost 3 bases, V lost 4 bases, and 5 bases had no gene match. CDR1 is ENHRY and CDR2 is SYGVKD in the germline V gene. This CDR3 spans 15 amino acids. The CDR3: CAISGGLAGGYEQYF. CDR3 nucleotide sequence: TGTGCCATCAGTGGCGGGCTAGCGGGAGGCTACGAGCAGTACTTC.

The chain is built from TRBV2 and TRBJ1-1; perhaps TRBD1 as D (5 bases). Per the germline V gene, CDR1 is SNHLY and CDR2 is FYNNEI. Trimming removed 6 bases from V and 4 bases from J, with 15 bases in between. The CDR3 is 14 residues long. The CDR3 nucleotides read TGTGCCAGCAGCCCCCTTCTCGGGGGCACTGAAGCTTTCTTT. It codes for CASSPLLGGTEAFF. The variable domain in full, with the rest retrieved from reference TRBV2 and TRBJ1-1, is EPEVTQTPSHQVTQMGQEVILRCVPISNHLYFYWYRQILGQKVEFLVSFYNNEISEKSEIFDDQFSVERPDGSNFTLKIRSTKLEDSAMYFCASSPLLGGTEAFFGQGTRLTVV.

In regard to this clone: Distinct nucleotide sequences in the sample also encode this CDR3. The chain carries TRBV7-3 and TRBJ2-3; 7 nucleotides align to TRBD2. The CDR3 length is 14 residues. The germline gives CDR1 SGHTA, CDR2 FQGTGA. J was trimmed by 0 bases and V by 5 bases; bases with no gene match: 2. In nucleotides, the CDR3 is TGTGCCAGCAGCCGTAGCGGGAGCACAGATACGCAGTATTTT. It codes for CASSRSGSTDTQYF.

On this clone: The sample has other DNA sequences that encode this CDR3 too. The rearrangement links TRBV28 to TRBJ2-7; D ambiguous. This CDR3 is 12 amino acids long. Per germline, CDR1 MDHEN and CDR2 SYDVKM. V was shortened by 5 bases and J by 3 bases, with 8 bases between the two germline ends. CDR3 DNA sequence: TGTGCCAGCAGTCTGCCAGGCTACGAGCAGTACTTC. It translates to CASSLPGYEQYF. Based on the CDR3 plus reference TRBV28 and TRBJ2-7, the full variable domain is DVKVTQSSRYLVKRTGEKVFLECVQDMDHENMFWYRQDPGLGLRLIYFSYDVKMKEKGDIPEGYSVSREKKERFSLILESASTNQTSMYLCASSLPGYEQYFGPGTRLTVT.

This clone was detected only once. This chain links TRBV2 with TRBJ1-4, with unresolved D. Between the trimmed V and J ends, which lost 4 bases and 8 bases, there was a span of 8 bases. The CDR3 is 12 residues long. Germline values: CDR1 SNHLY, CDR2 FYNNEI. CDR3 coding DNA: TGTGCCAGCAGTGGAGGTACCGAAAAACTGTTTTTT. This gives the protein CASSGGTEKLFF.

The rearrangement links TRBV7-3 to TRBJ2-7; 7 bases match TRBD1. Germline lookup yields CDR1 SGHTA and CDR2 FQGTGA. There are 14 residues in the CDR3. V lost 3 bases and J lost 3; bases outside the gene matches: 5. The CDR3 spells CASSFGTAGYEQYF. CDR3 DNA sequence: TGTGCCAGCAGCTTCGGGACAGCAGGCTACGAGCAGTACTTC.

The rearrangement joins TRBV2 to TRBJ2-7, with a possible D match to TRBD1 (6 bases). Germline V gene data show CDR1 as SNHLY and CDR2 as FYNNEI. V shed 10 bases and J shed 4 bases, with 17 bases lying between them. The CDR3 contains 13 residues. CDR3 sequence reads: CATGRGPLYEQYF. CDR3 DNA sequence: TGTGCCACGGGCAGGGGCCCTTTATACGAGCAGTACTTC.

The rearrangement uses TRBV5-4 and TRBJ2-1; the match to TRBD2 covers 10 bases. The CDR3 is 15 residues long. V gave up 3 bases and J gave up 2 bases; unmatched junction bases: 2. Germline CDR1 SGHNT, CDR2 YYREEE (reference sequence). The CDR3 DNA is TGTGCCAGCAGCTCGACTAGCGGGCCCTACAATGAGCAGTTCTTC. It translates to CASSSTSGPYNEQFF. The whole variable domain, remainder taken from reference TRBV5-4 and TRBJ2-1, is ETGVTQSPTHLIKTRGQQVTLRCSSQSGHNTVSWYQQALGQGPQFIFQYYREEENGRGNFPPRFSGLQFPNYSSELNVNALELDDSALYLCASSSTSGPYNEQFFGPGTRLTVL.

This clone has ten or more counts. The chain employs TRBV6-5 and TRBJ2-3; possibly TRBD1 for D (5 bases). The CDR3 extends over 14 amino acids. Germline CDR1 is MNHEY and CDR2 is SVGAGI. Trimming shortened V by 0 bases and J by 6 bases, and 10 bases separated the two germline ends. In DNA, the CDR3 is TGTGCCAGCAGTTACTCCAGGGAAACGGATACGCAGTATTTT. Translated, it gives CASSYSRETDTQYF.

This clone showed up just once. The chain links TRBV6-5 to TRBJ2-6; D gene uncertain. Germline V CDR1 and CDR2: MNHEY, SVGAGI. CDR3 length: 14 residues. The V and J ends lost 6 bases and 0 bases respectively, with 6 bases between them. The CDR3 is CASRFSSGANVLTF. CDR3 bases: TGTGCCAGCAGGTTCAGCTCTGGGGCCAACGTCCTGACTTTC.

The CDR3 reads CASSSVGYRGNTEAFF. CDR3 nucleotides: TGTGCCAGCAGTTCCGTGGGTTACAGGGGGAACACTGAAGCTTTCTTT. V is TRBV28 and J is TRBJ1-1, with 7 bases identical to TRBD1. Germline CDR1 and CDR2: MDHEN and SYDVKM. The CDR3 runs to 16 residues. With V trimmed by 4 bases and J by 1 base, 9 bases remained unmatched.

V gene TRBV6-5 combines with J gene TRBJ1-5, with 8 bases identical to TRBD1. V was pared by 6 bases and J by 4 bases, with 8 bases of the junction left unmatched. CDR1 and CDR2 from the germline V gene are MNHEY and SVGAGI. The CDR3 spans 15 residues. CDR3 DNA sequence: TGTGCCAGCAGACGGACAGGGTCGGGGAATCAGCCCCAGCATTTT. Encoded protein: CASRRTGSGNQPQHF.

This clone was found a few times. CDR3: CASSLEAGSYEQYF. CDR3 nucleotides: TGTGCCAGCAGCTTAGAGGCGGGGTCCTACGAGCAGTACTTC. The V gene is TRBV11-3, the J gene TRBJ2-7; the D gene is possibly TRBD2 (6 bases). V was trimmed by 0 bases and J by 1 base, leaving 7 bases between them. The CDR3 has 14 residues. The germline V gene has CDR1 SGHNT and CDR2 YENEEA.

In its sample, this clone was seen once. J is TRBJ2-3 and V is TRBV5-1; D is unclear. Germline V CDR1 and CDR2: SGHRS, YFSETQ. Trimming removed 5 bases from V and 4 bases from J, with 8 bases in between. The CDR3 totals 12 residues. DNA of the CDR3: TGCGCCAGCAGGGAAAGCGCAGATACGCAGTATTTT. Its translation: CASRESADTQYF.

CDR3 in amino acids: CAWKARKGGYTF. The DNA of the CDR3 is TGTGCCTGGAAAGCAAGGAAGGGCGGCTACACCTTC. The chain has TRBV30 and TRBJ1-2; the D is unclear. The CDR3 has 12 residues. The V end lost 4 bases, the J end lost 8 bases, and 14 bases lay between the germline ends. CDR1 GTSNPN and CDR2 SVGIG come from the germline V gene (reference sequence). Variable domain in full (rest from reference TRBV30 and TRBJ1-2): SQTIHQWPATLVQPVGSPLSLECTVEGTSNPNLYWYRQAAGRGLQLLFYSVGIGQISSEVPQNLSASRPQDRQFILSSKKLLLSDSGFYLCAWKARKGGYTFGSGTRLTVV.

This chain links TRBV4-1 with TRBJ1-3; D is uncertain. Germline V gene data show CDR1 as MGHRA and CDR2 as YSYEKL. V shed 7 bases and J shed 4 bases, with 26 bases lying between them. The CDR3 is 18 residues long. The CDR3 loop reads CASTGAWAAGTLGNTIYF. The CDR3 DNA sequence: TGCGCCAGCACCGGAGCGTGGGCCGCCGGAACTCTAGGAAACACCATATATTTT.